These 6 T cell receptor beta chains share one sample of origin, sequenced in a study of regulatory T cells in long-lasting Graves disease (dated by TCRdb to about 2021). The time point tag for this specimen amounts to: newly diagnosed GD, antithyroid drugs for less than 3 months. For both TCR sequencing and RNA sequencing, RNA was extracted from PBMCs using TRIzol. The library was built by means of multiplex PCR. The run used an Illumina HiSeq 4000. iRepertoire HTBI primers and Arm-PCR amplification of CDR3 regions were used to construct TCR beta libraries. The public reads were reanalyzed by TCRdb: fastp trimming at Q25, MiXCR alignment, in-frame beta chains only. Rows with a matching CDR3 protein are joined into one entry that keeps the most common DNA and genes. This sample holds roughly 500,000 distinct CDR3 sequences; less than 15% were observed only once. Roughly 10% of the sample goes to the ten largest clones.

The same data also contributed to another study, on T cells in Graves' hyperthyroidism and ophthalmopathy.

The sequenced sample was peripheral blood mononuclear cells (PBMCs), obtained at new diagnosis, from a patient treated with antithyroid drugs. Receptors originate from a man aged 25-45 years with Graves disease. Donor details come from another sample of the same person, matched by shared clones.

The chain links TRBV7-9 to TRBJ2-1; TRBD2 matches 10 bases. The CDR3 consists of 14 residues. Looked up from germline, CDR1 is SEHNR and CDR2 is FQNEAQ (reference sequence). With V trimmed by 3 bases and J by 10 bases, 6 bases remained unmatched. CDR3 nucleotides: TGTGCCAGCAGCTTCTTTAGCGGGAGGAAAGAGCAGTTCTTC. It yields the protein CASSFFSGRKEQFF. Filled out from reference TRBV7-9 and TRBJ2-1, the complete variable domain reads DTGVSQNPRHKITKRGQNVTFRCDPISEHNRLYWYRQTLGQGPEFLTYFQNEAQLEKSRLLSDRFSAERPKGSFSTLEIQRTEQGDSAMYLCASSFFSGRKEQFFGPGTRLTVL.

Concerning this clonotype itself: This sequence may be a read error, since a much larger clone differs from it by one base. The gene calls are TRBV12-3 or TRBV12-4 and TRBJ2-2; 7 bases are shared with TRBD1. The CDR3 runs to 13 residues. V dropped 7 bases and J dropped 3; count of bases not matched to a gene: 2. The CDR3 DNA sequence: TGTGCCAGCAAGGGGGCGCACACCGGGGAGCTGTTTTTT. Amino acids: CASKGAHTGELFF.

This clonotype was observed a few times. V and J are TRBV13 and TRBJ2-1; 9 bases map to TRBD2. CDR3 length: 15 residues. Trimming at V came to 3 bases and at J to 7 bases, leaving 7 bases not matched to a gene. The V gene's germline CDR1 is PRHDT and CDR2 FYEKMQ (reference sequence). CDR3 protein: CASSFRREGLNEQFF. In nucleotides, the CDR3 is TGTGCCAGCAGCTTTCGGCGGGAGGGCCTAAATGAGCAGTTCTTC.

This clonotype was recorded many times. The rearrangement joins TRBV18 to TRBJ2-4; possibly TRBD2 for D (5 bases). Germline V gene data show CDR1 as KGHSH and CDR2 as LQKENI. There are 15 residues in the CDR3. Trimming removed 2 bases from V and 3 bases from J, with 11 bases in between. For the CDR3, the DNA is TGTGCCAGCTCACCAAGGAGAGGAGGCAAAAACATTCAGTACTTC. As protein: CASSPRRGGKNIQYF.

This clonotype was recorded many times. CDR3: CASSISDLNTEAFF. CDR3 coding DNA: TGTGCCAGCAGTATTTCAGATCTGAACACTGAAGCTTTCTTT. The chain couples TRBV6-1 to TRBJ1-1; D ambiguous. Trimming removed 5 bases from V and 0 bases from J, with 10 bases in between. CDR1 and CDR2 (germline): MNHNS, SASEGT. This CDR3 is 14 amino acids long.

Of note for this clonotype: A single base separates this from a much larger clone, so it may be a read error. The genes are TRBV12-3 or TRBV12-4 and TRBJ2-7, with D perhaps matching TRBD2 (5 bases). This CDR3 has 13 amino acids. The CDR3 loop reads CASSLARDYVQYF. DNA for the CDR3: TGTGCCAGCAGTTTAGCCAGAGACTACGTGCAGTACTTC.